This TCR beta chain was obtained from a study of regulatory T cells in long-lasting Graves disease. V lost 1 base to trimming and J lost 3 bases, with 12 bases between them. Germline V gives CDR1 MNHNS, CDR2 SASEGT. The CDR3 runs to 15 residues. The time point here: newly diagnosed GD, antithyroid drugs for less than 3 months. Preparation of the TCR library used RNA extracted from PBMCs. Arm-PCR of CDR3 regions and iRepertoire HTBI primers were used to build TCR beta libraries. TCRdb analysed the multiplex PCR reads with MiXCR anew, one entry per CDR3 protein. Among around 360,000 distinct CDR3 sequences listed, around 15% were seen once. This clonotype was seen repeatedly, ten times or more. The sample was also reused in another study, on T cells in Graves' hyperthyroidism and ophthalmopathy. That paper adds: A model of 13 V-J pairs discriminated ophthalmopathy from stable hyperthyroidism.

This clonotype was sampled from a woman aged 18 to 35 with Graves disease. The material sequenced was peripheral blood mononuclear cells (PBMCs), taken at new diagnosis, from a patient treated with antithyroid drugs. The rearrangement links TRBV6-1 to TRBJ1-1, with D possibly matching TRBD1 (6 bases). The CDR3 spells CASSEGREGDTEAFF. The CDR3 DNA reads as TGTGCCAGCAGTGAAGGCCGTGAGGGGGACACTGAAGCTTTCTTT.